This T cell receptor beta chain was captured by sequencing in a study of T cell repertoires in cytomegalovirus infection (dated by TCRdb to the late 2010s). Study-wide context: Donor HLA type was relevant to the analysis, because carriage of CMV infection together with the matching HLA type was indicated by public TCR beta signatures.

This sample was sequenced with an Illumina HiSeq 1500. TCRdb applied fastp at Q25 and MiXCR to the public reads, then kept only in-frame beta chains. Entries that share a CDR3 protein sequence are merged under the most common genes and DNA. This sample is represented by fewer than 300,000 distinct CDR3 sequences; 20% to 30% of them were singletons. The top ten hold roughly 13% of the sample. This clonotype came up a few times. This receptor's antigen is unknown. Base qualities were left out, and no much larger clone turns up one base away. The paper's findings and limits, for the study overall: The ex vivo response was dominated by HLA-C-restricted CMV-specific TCR beta clonotypes, which also provided the single most frequent clonotype in two of eight donors. Carriers of CMV infection plus the relevant HLA type were discriminated by the cumulative frequency of public TCR beta family members in the study cohort and in an independent roughly 380-donor cohort.

The sequence was obtained from a human donor in good health (CMV status not recorded). Some clones in this sample may be carry-over from other donors' samples. The sample comprised PBMCs.

The CDR3 region: CASRDRTDTQYF. The DNA is TGTGCCAGCAGGGACCGCACAGATACGCAGTATTTT. The sequence links TRBV27 to TRBJ2-3; the D gene is not confidently resolved. Cut back by 6 bases and 1 base, the V and J ends lie 5 bases apart. Based on the germline V gene (reference sequence), the CDR1 and CDR2 sequences are MNHEY and SMNVEV. Inclusive of the bounding cysteine and phenylalanine, the CDR3 is 12 residues long. Of all the DNA, just the CDR3 is kept, 36 bases in frame from base 1.